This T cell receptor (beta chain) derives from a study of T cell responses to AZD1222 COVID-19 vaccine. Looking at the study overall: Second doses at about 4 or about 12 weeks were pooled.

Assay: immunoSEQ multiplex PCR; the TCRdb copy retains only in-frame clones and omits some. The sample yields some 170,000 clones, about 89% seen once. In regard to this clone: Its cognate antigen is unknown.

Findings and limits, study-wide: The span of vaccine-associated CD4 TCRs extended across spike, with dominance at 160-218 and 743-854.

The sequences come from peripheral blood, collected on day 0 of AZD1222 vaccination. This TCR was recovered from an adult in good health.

This CDR3 is CASGGLYSNQPQHF. The CDR3 DNA follows: TGTGCCAGCGGCGGACTTTATAGCAATCAGCCCCAGCATTTT. The chain combines TRBV27 with TRBJ1-5; D is unresolved. This CDR3 is built from 14 residues. The germline gives CDR1 MNHEY, CDR2 SMNVEV (reference sequence). The V end lost 8 bases, the J end lost 0 bases, and 11 bases lay between the germline ends.